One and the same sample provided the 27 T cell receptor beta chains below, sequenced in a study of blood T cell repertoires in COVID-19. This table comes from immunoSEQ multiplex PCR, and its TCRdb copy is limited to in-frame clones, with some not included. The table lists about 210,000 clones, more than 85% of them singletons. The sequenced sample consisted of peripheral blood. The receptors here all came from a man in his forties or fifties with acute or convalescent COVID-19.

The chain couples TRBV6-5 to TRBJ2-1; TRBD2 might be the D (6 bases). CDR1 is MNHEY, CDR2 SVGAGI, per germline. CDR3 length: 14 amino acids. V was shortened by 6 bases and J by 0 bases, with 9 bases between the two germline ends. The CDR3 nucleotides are TGTGCCAGCAGGACTAGAAGCTCCTACAATGAGCAGTTCTTC. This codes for CASRTRSSYNEQFF.

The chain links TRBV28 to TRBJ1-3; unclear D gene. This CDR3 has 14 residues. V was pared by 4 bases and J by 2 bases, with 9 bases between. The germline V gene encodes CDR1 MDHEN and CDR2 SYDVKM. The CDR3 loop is CASSSGGAGNTIYF. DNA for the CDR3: TGTGCCAGCAGTTCCGGCGGGGCTGGAAACACCATATATTTT.

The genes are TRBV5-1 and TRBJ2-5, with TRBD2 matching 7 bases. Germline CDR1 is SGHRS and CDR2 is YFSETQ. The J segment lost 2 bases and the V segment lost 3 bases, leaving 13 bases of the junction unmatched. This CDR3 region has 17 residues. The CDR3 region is CASSSGGSGRVQETQYF. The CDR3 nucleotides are TGCGCCAGCAGCTCGGGAGGAAGCGGACGCGTGCAAGAGACCCAGTACTTC.

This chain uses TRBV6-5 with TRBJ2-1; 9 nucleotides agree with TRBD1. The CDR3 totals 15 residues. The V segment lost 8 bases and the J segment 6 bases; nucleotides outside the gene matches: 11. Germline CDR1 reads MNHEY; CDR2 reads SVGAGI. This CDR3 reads CASQDAGTGLNEQFF. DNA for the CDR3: TGTGCCAGCCAGGATGCCGGGACAGGGCTCAATGAGCAGTTCTTC.

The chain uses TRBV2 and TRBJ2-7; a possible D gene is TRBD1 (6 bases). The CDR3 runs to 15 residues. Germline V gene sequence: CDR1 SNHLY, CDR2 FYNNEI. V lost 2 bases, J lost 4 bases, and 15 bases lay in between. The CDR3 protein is CASSELNRVGYEQYF. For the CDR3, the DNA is TGTGCCAGCAGTGAATTGAACAGGGTGGGGTACGAGCAGTACTTC.

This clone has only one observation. The CDR3 reads CASTPGQVYQPQHF. CDR3 sequence (DNA): TGTGCCAGTACCCCCGGACAGGTTTATCAGCCCCAGCATTTT. The chain combines TRBV19 with TRBJ1-5, with 7 bases aligning to TRBD1. The CDR3 consists of 14 residues. Germline V gene sequence: CDR1 LNHDA, CDR2 SQIVND (reference sequence). The J segment lost 5 bases and the V segment lost 7 bases, leaving 8 bases of the junction unmatched.

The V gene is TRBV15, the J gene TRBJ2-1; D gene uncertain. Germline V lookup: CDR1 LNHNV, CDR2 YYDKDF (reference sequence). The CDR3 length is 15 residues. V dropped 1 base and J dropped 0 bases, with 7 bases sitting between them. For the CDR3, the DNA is TGTGCCACCAGCAGAGCTCCAGTCTCCTACAATGAGCAGTTCTTC. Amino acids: CATSRAPVSYNEQFF. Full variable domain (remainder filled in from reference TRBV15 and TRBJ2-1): DAMVIQNPRYQVTQFGKPVTLSCSQTLNHNVMYWYQQKSSQAPKLLFHYYDKDFNNEADTPDNFQSRRPNTSFCFLDIRSPGLGDTAMYLCATSRAPVSYNEQFFGPGTRLTVL.

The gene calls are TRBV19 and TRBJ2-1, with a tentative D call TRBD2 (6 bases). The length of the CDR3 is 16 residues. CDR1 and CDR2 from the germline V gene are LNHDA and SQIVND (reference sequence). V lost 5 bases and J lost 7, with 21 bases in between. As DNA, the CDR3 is TGTGCCAGTAGTCCACGGACTGCCTACGGGGGAAATGAGCAGTTCTTC. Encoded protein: CASSPRTAYGGNEQFF.

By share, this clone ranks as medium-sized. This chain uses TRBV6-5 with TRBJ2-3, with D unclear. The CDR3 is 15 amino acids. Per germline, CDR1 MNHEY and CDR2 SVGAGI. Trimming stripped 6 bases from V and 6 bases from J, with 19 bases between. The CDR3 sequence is CASRLRSPALDTQYF. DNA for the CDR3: TGTGCCAGCAGGCTCAGGTCTCCAGCTCTCGATACGCAGTATTTT.

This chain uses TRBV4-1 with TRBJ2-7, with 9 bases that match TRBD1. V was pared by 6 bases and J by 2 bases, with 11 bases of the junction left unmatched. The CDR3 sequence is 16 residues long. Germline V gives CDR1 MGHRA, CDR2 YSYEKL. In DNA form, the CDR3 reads TGCGCCAGCAGACAGGGGGCTAACTTGCTTCCCTACGAGCAGTACTTC. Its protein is CASRQGANLLPYEQYF.

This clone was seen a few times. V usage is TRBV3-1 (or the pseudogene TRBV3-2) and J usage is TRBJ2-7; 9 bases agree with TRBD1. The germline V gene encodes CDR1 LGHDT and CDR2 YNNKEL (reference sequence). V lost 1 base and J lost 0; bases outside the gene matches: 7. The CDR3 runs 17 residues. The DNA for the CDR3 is TGTGCCAGCAGCCAAGTGGGAAGGGGACAGGGCTCCTACGAGCAGTACTTC. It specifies CASSQVGRGQGSYEQYF.

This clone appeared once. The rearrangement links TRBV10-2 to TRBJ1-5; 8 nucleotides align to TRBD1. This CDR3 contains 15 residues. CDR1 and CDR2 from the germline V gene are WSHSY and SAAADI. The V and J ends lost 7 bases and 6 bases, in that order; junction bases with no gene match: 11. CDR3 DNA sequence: TGCGCCAGCACCTCTGGACAGGGTGCGATTCAGCCCCAGCATTTT. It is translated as CASTSGQGAIQPQHF.

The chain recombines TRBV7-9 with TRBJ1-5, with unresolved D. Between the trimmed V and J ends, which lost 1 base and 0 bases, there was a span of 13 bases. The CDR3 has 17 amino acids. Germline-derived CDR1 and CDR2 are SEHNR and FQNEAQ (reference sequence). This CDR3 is CASSLVVETVSNQPQHF. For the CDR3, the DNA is TGTGCCAGCAGCTTAGTAGTGGAGACGGTTAGCAATCAGCCCCAGCATTTT. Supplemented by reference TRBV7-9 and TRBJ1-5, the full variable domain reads DTGVSQNPRHKITKRGQNVTFRCDPISEHNRLYWYRQTLGQGPEFLTYFQNEAQLEKSRLLSDRFSAERPKGSFSTLEIQRTEQGDSAMYLCASSLVVETVSNQPQHFGDGTRLSIL.

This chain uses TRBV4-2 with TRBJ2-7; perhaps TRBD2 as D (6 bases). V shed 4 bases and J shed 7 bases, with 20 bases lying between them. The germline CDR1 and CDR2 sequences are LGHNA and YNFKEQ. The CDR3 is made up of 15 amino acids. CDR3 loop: CASSRLGGNLGEQYF. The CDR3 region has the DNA TGTGCCAGCAGCCGACTTGGGGGGAATTTGGGGGAGCAGTACTTC.

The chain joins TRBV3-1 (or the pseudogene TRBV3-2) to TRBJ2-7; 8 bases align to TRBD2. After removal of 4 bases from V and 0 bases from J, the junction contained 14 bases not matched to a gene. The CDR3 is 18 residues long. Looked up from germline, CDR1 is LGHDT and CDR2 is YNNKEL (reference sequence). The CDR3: CASSPNPLTSVSSYEQYF. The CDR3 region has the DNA TGTGCCAGCAGCCCGAACCCCCTGACTAGCGTCAGCTCCTACGAGCAGTACTTC.

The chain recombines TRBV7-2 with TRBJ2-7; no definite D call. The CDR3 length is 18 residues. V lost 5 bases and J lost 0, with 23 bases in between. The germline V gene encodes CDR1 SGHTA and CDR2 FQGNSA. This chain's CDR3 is CASSPTSGSHPLSYEQYF. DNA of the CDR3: TGTGCCAGCAGCCCGACCTCAGGATCGCACCCCCTCTCCTACGAGCAGTACTTC.

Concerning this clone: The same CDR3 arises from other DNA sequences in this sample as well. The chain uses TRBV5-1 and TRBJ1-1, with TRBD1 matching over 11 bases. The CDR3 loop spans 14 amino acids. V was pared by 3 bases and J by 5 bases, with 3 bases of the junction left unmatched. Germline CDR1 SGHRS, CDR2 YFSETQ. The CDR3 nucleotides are TGCGCCAGCAGCTCCGGGACAGGGGGAACTGAAGCTTTCTTT. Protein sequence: CASSSGTGGTEAFF.

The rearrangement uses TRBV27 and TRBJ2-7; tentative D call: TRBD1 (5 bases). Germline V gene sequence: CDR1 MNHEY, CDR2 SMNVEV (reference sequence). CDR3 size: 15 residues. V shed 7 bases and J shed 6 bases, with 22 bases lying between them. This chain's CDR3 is CASTTHLRGNGEQYF. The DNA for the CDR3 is TGTGCCAGCACCACCCATCTTAGGGGAAATGGCGAGCAGTACTTC.

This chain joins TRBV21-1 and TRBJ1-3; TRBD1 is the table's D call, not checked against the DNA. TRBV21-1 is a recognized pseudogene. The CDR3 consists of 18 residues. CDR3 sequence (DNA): TGTGCCAGAAAAAAAACGGCAGGGGTCGACTTCTCTGGAAACACCATATATTTT. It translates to CARKKTAGVDFSGNTIYF.

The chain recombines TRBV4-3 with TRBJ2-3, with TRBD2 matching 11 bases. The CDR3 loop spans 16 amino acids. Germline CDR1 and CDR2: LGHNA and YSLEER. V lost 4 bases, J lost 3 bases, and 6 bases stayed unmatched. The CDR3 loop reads CASSRIGTSGTDTQYF. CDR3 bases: TGCGCCAGCAGCCGGATCGGGACTAGCGGTACAGATACGCAGTATTTT.

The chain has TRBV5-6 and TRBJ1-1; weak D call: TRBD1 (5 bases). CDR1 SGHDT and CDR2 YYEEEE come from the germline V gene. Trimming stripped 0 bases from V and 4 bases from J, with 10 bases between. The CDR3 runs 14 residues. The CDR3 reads CASSLAGRFTEAFF. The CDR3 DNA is TGTGCCAGCAGCTTGGCAGGGAGGTTCACTGAAGCTTTCTTT.

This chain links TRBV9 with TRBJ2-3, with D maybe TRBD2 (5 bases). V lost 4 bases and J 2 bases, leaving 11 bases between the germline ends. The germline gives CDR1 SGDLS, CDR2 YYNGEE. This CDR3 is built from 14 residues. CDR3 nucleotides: TGTGCCAGCAGCTCCGGACTGACCACAGATACGCAGTATTTT. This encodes CASSSGLTTDTQYF.

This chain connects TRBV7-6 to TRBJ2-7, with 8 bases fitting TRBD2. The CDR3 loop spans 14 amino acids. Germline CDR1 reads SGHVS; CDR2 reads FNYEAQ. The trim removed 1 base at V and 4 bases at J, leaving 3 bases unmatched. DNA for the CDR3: TGTGCCAGCAGCTTAGGACCGGGGGGGTACGAGCAGTACTTC. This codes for CASSLGPGGYEQYF.

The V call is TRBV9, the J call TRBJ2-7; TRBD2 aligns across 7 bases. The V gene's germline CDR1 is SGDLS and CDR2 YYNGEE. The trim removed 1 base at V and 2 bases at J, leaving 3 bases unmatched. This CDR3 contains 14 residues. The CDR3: CASSVQGGAYEQYF. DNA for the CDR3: TGTGCCAGCAGCGTACAGGGAGGGGCCTACGAGCAGTACTTC.

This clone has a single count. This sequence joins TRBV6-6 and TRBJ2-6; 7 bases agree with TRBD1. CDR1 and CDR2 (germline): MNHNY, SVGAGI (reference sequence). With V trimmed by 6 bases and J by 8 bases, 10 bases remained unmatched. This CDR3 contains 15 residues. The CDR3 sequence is CASSARQGQTNVLTF. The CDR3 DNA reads TGTGCCAGCAGCGCACGACAGGGCCAAACCAACGTCCTGACTTTC.

CDR3 amino acids: CASSPPNTGALAKNIQYF. The DNA for the CDR3 is TGTGCCAGCTCACCACCCAACACTGGGGCCCTAGCCAAAAACATTCAGTACTTC. V is TRBV18 and J is TRBJ2-4; maybe TRBD1 (5 bases). The CDR3 has 18 amino acids. CDR1 and CDR2 from the germline V gene are KGHSH and LQKENI. Trimming removed 0 bases at V and 0 bases at J, with 15 bases between.

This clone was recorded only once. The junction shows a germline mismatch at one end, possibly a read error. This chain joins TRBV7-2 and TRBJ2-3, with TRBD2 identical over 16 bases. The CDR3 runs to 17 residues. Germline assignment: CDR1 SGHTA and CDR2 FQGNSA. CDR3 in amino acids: CASSLASGTSGGAKLNF. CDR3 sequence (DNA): TGTGCCAGCAGCTTAGCTTCCGGGACTAGCGGGGGGGCCAAGTTGAATTTT.